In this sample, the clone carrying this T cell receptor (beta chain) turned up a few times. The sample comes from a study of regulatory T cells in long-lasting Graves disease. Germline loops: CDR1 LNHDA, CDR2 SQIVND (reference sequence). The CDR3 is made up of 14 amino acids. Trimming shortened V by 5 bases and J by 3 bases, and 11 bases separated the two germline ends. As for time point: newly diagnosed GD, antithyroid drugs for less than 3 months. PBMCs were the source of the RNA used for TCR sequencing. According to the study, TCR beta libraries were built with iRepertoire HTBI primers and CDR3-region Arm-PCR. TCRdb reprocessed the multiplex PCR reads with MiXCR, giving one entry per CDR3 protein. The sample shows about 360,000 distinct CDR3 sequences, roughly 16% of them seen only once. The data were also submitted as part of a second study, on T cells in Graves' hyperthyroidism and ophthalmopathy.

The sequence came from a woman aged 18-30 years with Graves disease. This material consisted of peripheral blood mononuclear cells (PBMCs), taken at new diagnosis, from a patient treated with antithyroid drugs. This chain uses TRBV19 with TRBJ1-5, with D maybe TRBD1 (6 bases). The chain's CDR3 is CASSVTGFNQPQHF. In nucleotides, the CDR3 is TGTGCCAGTAGTGTCACAGGGTTCAATCAGCCCCAGCATTTT. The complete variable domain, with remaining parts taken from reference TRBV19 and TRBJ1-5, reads DGGITQSPKYLFRKEGQNVTLSCEQNLNHDAMYWYRQDPGQGLRLIYYSQIVNDFQKGDIAEGYSVSREKKESFPLTVTSAQKNPTAFYLCASSVTGFNQPQHFGDGTRLSIL.